The T cell receptor beta chain under discussion was sequenced for a study of T-cell reconstitution after alpha-beta-depleted transplantation in children. Between the trimmed V and J ends, which lost 4 bases and 5 bases, there was a span of 15 bases. Per germline, CDR1 MNHEY and CDR2 SMNVEV (reference sequence). This CDR3 has 16 residues. This clonotype was seen ten or more times. It was with unique molecular identifiers that the TCRbeta library was prepared. TCRdb re-called the PCR reads with MiXCR, one entry per CDR3 protein. The sample records roughly 190,000 distinct CDR3 sequences, just over 14% being singletons.

The source of this sequence is a human donor who donated a stem cell graft to a child with acute lymphoblastic leukemia. Sample: PBMCs from the stem cell graft donor, taken from the stem cell graft. This rearrangement joins TRBV27 to TRBJ1-6; D is possibly TRBD1 (6 bases). CDR3: CASSSVGADHNSPLHF. The CDR3 DNA follows: TGTGCCAGCAGTTCCGTGGGGGCAGACCATAATTCACCCCTCCACTTT.